This TCR beta chain was sequenced during a study of CD8 T cells in Susac syndrome. CDR1 is LGHDT and CDR2 is YNNKEL in the germline V gene (reference sequence). The length of the CDR3 is 13 residues. V dropped 8 bases and J dropped 7 bases, with 15 bases sitting between them. This clonotype is a singleton in its sample. cDNA came from around 0.54 to 1 ug RNA primed by random hexamers. TCRdb reprocessed the immunoSEQ multiplex PCR reads via MiXCR and lists one record per CDR3 protein. The sample contains 150,000 to 200,000 distinct CDR3 sequences, over 85% of which appear only once. Healthy donors matched for age and sex were used as controls. FACS was used to enrich TEMRA cells, whereas the CD8+ and CD4+ T cells were obtained by negative isolation.

The rearrangement links TRBV3-1 to TRBJ1-5, with D possibly matching TRBD1 (5 bases). The clonotype originates from a human donor in good health. Input material: CD4+ T cells from PBMCs. The CDR3 coding sequence is TGTGCCAGCTCGGGGGTGGACGGGCAGCCCCAGCATTTT. Residues: CASSGVDGQPQHF. The full variable domain, in which reference TRBV3-1 and TRBJ1-5 provide the parts outside the CDR3, is DTAVSQTPKYLVTQMGNDKSIKCEQNLGHDTMYWYKQDSKKFLKIMFSYNNKELIINETVPNRFSPKSPDKAHLNLHINSLELGDSAVYFCASSGVDGQPQHFGDGTRLSIL.